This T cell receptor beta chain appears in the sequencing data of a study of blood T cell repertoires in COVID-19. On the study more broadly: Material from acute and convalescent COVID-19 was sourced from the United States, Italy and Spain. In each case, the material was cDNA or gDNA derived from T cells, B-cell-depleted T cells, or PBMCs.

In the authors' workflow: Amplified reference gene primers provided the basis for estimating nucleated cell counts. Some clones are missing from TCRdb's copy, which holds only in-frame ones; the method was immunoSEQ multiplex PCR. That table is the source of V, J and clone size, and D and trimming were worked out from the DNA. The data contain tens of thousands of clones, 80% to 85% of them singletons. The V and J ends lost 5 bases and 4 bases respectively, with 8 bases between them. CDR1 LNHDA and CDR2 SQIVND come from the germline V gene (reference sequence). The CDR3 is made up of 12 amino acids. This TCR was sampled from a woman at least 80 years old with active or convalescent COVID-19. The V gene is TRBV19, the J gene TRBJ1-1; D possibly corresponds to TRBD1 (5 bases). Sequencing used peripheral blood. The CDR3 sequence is CASSPRVTEAFF. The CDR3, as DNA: TGTGCCAGTAGTCCCAGGGTCACTGAAGCTTTCTTT.